A selection of T cell receptor beta chains follows, all from one sample in a study of cytomegalovirus exposure and HLA in healthy donors. Data came from immunoSEQ multiplex PCR; TCRdb stores just in-frame clones and leaves some out. The sample consists of 150,000 to 200,000 clones, roughly 80% of them appearing once. Sequencing was done on a sample of PBMCs. These receptors came from a male donor in good health and CMV-seronegative. Both conserved end residues are part of each CDR3. A D gene is named only where the DNA matches it firmly. Only some rows state a clone size, as once, few, many or a class for expanded clones.

CDR3 protein	CDR3 DNA	D gene	J gene	V gene	clone size
CASSVQASGGTYEQYF	TGTGCCAGCAGCGTACAGGCCAGCGGGGGGACCTACGAGCAGTACTTC	TRBD2	TRBJ2-7	TRBV7-8	.
CASSPWTIRGYQPQHF	TGCGCCAGCAGCCCATGGACGATCAGGGGCTATCAGCCCCAGCATTTT	.	TRBJ1-5	TRBV4-1	.
CASSLLESYEQYF	TGTGCCAGCTCCCTTTTGGAGTCCTACGAGCAGTACTTC	.	TRBJ2-7	TRBV18	once
CASSIGGVEAFF	TGTGCCAGTAGTATAGGAGGTGTTGAAGCTTTCTTT	.	TRBJ1-1	TRBV19	.
CASAYGGARGGELFF	TGTGCCAGCGCCTACGGGGGGGCGCGAGGCGGGGAGCTGTTTTTT	TRBD2	TRBJ2-2	TRBV5-6	.
CASRQGYTGELFF	TGTGCCAGCAGGCAGGGGTACACCGGGGAGCTGTTTTTT	.	TRBJ2-2	TRBV5-5	.
CASSFDRVRYEQYF	TGTGCCAGCAGTTTTGACAGGGTGAGATACGAGCAGTACTTC	TRBD1	TRBJ2-7	TRBV28	.
CASSATSGGTNEQFF	TGTGCCAGCAGCGCGACTAGCGGGGGGACCAATGAGCAGTTCTTC	TRBD2	TRBJ2-1	TRBV9	.
CATSRAGTVNEKLFF	TGTGCCACCAGCAGAGCCGGGACAGTAAATGAAAAACTGTTTTTT	TRBD1	TRBJ1-4	TRBV15	.
CASSLRAGEQFF	TGTGCCAGCAGCCTCCGGGCGGGGGAGCAGTTCTTC	.	TRBJ2-1	TRBV11-2	.
CSVDRQGSYGYTF	TGCAGCGTTGATCGCCAAGGGAGCTATGGCTACACCTTC	.	TRBJ1-2	TRBV29-1	.
CASSSGQITDTQYF	TGCGCCAGCAGCTCGGGACAGATCACAGATACGCAGTATTTT	TRBD1	TRBJ2-3	TRBV5-1	once
CASRASTSNQPQHF	TGTGCCAGCAGGGCCTCCACTAGCAATCAGCCCCAGCATTTT	.	TRBJ1-5	TRBV6-1	few
CASTGVLGYEQYF	TGTGCCAGCACAGGGGTCTTAGGGTACGAGCAGTACTTC	.	TRBJ2-7	TRBV2	.
CASSGRDRAAEAEAFF	TGCGCCAGCAGCGGGAGGGACAGGGCTGCCGAGGCTGAAGCTTTCTTT	TRBD1	TRBJ1-1	TRBV5-1	.
CASSLARTSGTDTQYF	TGTGCCAGCAGCTTAGCTAGAACTAGCGGCACAGATACGCAGTATTTT	TRBD2	TRBJ2-3	TRBV7-8	few
CAISSGSRGRADTQYF	TGTGCCATCAGCTCAGGGAGCAGGGGAAGGGCAGATACGCAGTATTTT	.	TRBJ2-3	TRBV10-3	.
CASSSQGNGYTF	TGTGCCAGCAGTTCACAGGGAAATGGCTACACCTTC	.	TRBJ1-2	TRBV2	.
CSVLGDGQPQHF	TGCAGCGTTCTCGGGGATGGCCAGCCCCAGCATTTT	.	TRBJ1-5	TRBV29-1	once
CASSLREGSEQYF	TGCGCCAGCAGCTTGCGGGAGGGCTCCGAGCAGTACTTC	TRBD2	TRBJ2-7	TRBV5-1	.
CASSLQGSSSYEQYF	TGTGCCAGCAGCTTACAGGGGAGCAGCTCCTACGAGCAGTACTTC	.	TRBJ2-7	TRBV7-2	.
CASSDGRAWETQYF	TGTGCCAGTAGTGACGGGAGGGCCTGGGAGACCCAGTACTTC	TRBD2	TRBJ2-5	TRBV19	.
CASSLLRGTPDNSPLHF	TGTGCCAGCAGTTTATTAAGGGGAACCCCCGATAATTCACCCCTCCACTTT	.	TRBJ1-6	TRBV27	.
CASSSAGLGETQYF	TGTGCCAGCAGCTCCGCCGGGTTGGGAGAGACCCAGTACTTC	.	TRBJ2-5	TRBV7-2	.
CASSLTGSYGYTF	TGTGCCAGCAGCTTGACAGGTTCCTATGGCTACACCTTC	.	TRBJ1-2	TRBV7-3	.
CASRSGGTDTGELFF	TGCGCCAGCAGGAGCGGGGGAACCGACACCGGGGAGCTGTTTTTT	TRBD2	TRBJ2-2	TRBV5-1	.
CASSLLRGYTF	TGTGCCAGCAGCTTGCTTCGGGGCTACACCTTC	.	TRBJ1-2	TRBV5-6	.
CASSPGQGPDTQYF	TGTGCCAGTAGTCCTGGACAGGGCCCAGATACGCAGTATTTT	TRBD1	TRBJ2-3	TRBV19	few
CASSQRQNGNQPQHF	TGTGCCAGTAGCCAGAGGCAGAATGGCAATCAGCCCCAGCATTTT	.	TRBJ1-5	TRBV19	.
CASSLREGGTQYF	TGTGCCAGCAGCCTCAGGGAAGGGGGGACCCAGTACTTC	.	TRBJ2-5	TRBV7-2	few
CASSQEGLGAKNIQYF	TGCGCCAGCAGCCAAGAGGGACTGGGAGCCAAAAACATTCAGTACTTC	.	TRBJ2-4	TRBV4-3	few
CASSYGVGSYEQYF	TGTGCCAGCAGTTATGGGGTCGGGAGCTACGAGCAGTACTTC	.	TRBJ2-7	TRBV6-5	once
CASSLTSGTQYGYTF	TGTGCCAGCAGCTTAACATCCGGGACACAGTATGGCTACACCTTC	.	TRBJ1-2	TRBV7-9	.
CASSSGMNTEAFF	TGTGCCAGCAGCTCAGGGATGAACACTGAAGCTTTCTTT	.	TRBJ1-1	TRBV7-3	few
CASSLTSREETQYF	TGCGCCAGCAGCTTGACTAGCCGTGAAGAGACCCAGTACTTC	.	TRBJ2-5	TRBV5-1	.
CASSGDRETEAFF	TGTGCCAGCTCAGGGGACAGGGAGACTGAAGCTTTCTTT	TRBD1	TRBJ1-1	TRBV18	.